These 32 T cell receptor beta chains share one sample of origin, sequenced in a study of cytomegalovirus exposure and HLA in healthy donors. Primers: 60 Vbeta forward and 13 Jbeta reverse. The table came from immunoSEQ multiplex PCR; TCRdb's copy has only in-frame clones and leaves some out. The table shows around 140,000 clones, with 73% occurring only once. Sequencing was carried out using PBMCs. These TCRs come from a woman younger than 30 in good health and CMV-seronegative.

This chain links TRBV5-1 with TRBJ1-6; D might be TRBD1 (5 bases). Germline V lookup: CDR1 SGHRS, CDR2 YFSETQ. The CDR3 is made up of 15 amino acids. V was cut by 0 bases and J by 10 bases, with 14 bases left in between. The CDR3 DNA is TGCGCCAGCAGCTTGGCGGCAGGGAAAGAATCACCCCTCCACTTT. Residues: CASSLAAGKESPLHF.

This chain uses TRBV5-1 with TRBJ1-2; 7 bases are a match to TRBD1. CDR1 and CDR2 (germline): SGHRS, YFSETQ. J was trimmed by 5 bases and V by 5 bases; bases with no gene match: 6. The CDR3 is 13 residues long. The CDR3 DNA sequence: TGCGCCAGCAGTTCACAGGGGTCGTATGGCTACACCTTC. It is translated as CASSSQGSYGYTF.

The chain has TRBV9 and TRBJ1-2; the D gene is possibly TRBD1 (5 bases). The CDR3 sequence is 15 residues long. The V end was cut by 0 bases, the J end by 0 bases, with 9 bases between. CDR1 is SGDLS and CDR2 is YYNGEE in the germline V gene. The CDR3 loop reads CASSVGGNPNYGYTF. CDR3 bases: TGTGCCAGCAGCGTAGGGGGCAACCCTAACTATGGCTACACCTTC.

The rearrangement uses TRBV11-3 and TRBJ2-5; D not resolved. The germline V gene has CDR1 SGHNT and CDR2 YENEEA. Deletions cut 6 bases from V and 2 bases from J, with 7 bases between. This CDR3 comprises 12 residues. The CDR3, as DNA: TGTGCCAGCAGACTACTACAAGAGACCCAGTACTTC. Its protein is CASRLLQETQYF.

This clone was observed once. Its ends do not fully match the called genes, so a read error is possible. This sequence joins TRBV7-9 and TRBJ2-4; no clear D. Germline CDR1 SEHNR, CDR2 FQNEAQ (reference sequence). This CDR3 region has 13 residues. CDR3 coding DNA: TGTGCCAGCAGCTTAGACCCGTTAAACAGTCAGTACTTC. Translated: CASSLDPLNSQYF.

The chain combines TRBV9 with TRBJ2-6; D may be TRBD2 (6 bases). This CDR3 is 20 amino acids long. Trimming cost V 2 bases and J 3 bases, with 24 bases left between them. CDR1 and CDR2 (germline): SGDLS, YYNGEE. The CDR3 DNA follows: TGTGCCAGCAGCGTGGGGCGCGGGACCGAGGTGGGGGGTGGGGCCAACGTCCTGACTTTC. Translation: CASSVGRGTEVGGGANVLTF.

This clone came up a few times. The CDR3 protein is CASSLTGTGEETQYF. The CDR3 DNA reads TGTGCCAGCAGCTTAACCGGGACAGGGGAAGAGACCCAGTACTTC. This chain uses TRBV7-3 with TRBJ2-5; 10 positions match TRBD1. Germline values: CDR1 SGHTA, CDR2 FQGTGA. CDR3 size: 15 residues. The V segment lost 0 bases and the J segment 3 bases; nucleotides outside the gene matches: 1.

The V gene is TRBV7-8, the J gene TRBJ2-7, with D maybe TRBD2 (7 bases). V lost 6 bases to trimming and J lost 1 base, with 19 bases between them. The CDR3 is made up of 16 amino acids. Germline V gene sequence: CDR1 SGHVS, CDR2 FQNEAQ. The CDR3 loop reads CASSQFPGGQSYEQYF. The CDR3, as DNA: TGTGCCAGCAGTCAATTCCCCGGGGGGCAGTCCTACGAGCAGTACTTC.

This clone has a handful of counts. The chain carries TRBV7-9 and TRBJ1-2; D is uncertain. Trimming shortened V by 5 bases and J by 4 bases, and 17 bases separated the two germline ends. Per the germline V gene, CDR1 is SEHNR and CDR2 is FQNEAQ (reference sequence). The CDR3 loop spans 15 amino acids. In DNA form, the CDR3 reads TGTGCCAGCAGCGACACCGGGGTCTCCCCCTATGGCTACACCTTC. As protein: CASSDTGVSPYGYTF.

The CDR3 bases are TGCGCCAGCAGCCAAGATCGGACAGGGGGCAACGATGGCTACACCTTC. The encoded protein is CASSQDRTGGNDGYTF. This chain links TRBV4-1 with TRBJ1-2; TRBD1 matches at 11 bases. Germline V gene lookup returns CDR1 MGHRA and CDR2 YSYEKL. The CDR3 is made up of 16 amino acids. The ends lost 0 bases at V and 6 bases at J; junction bases unmatched: 6.

This clone appeared a few times. The chain joins TRBV6-5 to TRBJ1-2, with D perhaps TRBD1 (5 bases). The CDR3 runs 14 residues. V shed 0 bases and J shed 6 bases, with 11 bases lying between them. Germline V gene lookup returns CDR1 MNHEY and CDR2 SVGAGI. The CDR3 sequence is CASSYSPGWNGYTF. The CDR3 DNA follows: TGTGCCAGCAGTTACTCCCCAGGGTGGAATGGCTACACCTTC.

This chain links TRBV5-4 with TRBJ1-4, with D tentatively TRBD1 (5 bases). Per the germline V gene, CDR1 is SGHNT and CDR2 is YYREEE (reference sequence). CDR3 length equals 15 residues. The V gene lost 4 bases and the J gene lost 6 bases, with 16 bases spanning the gap. CDR3 nucleotides: TGTGCCAGCAGCCGGTGGACAACCAAGGATGAAAAACTGTTTTTT. The encoded protein is CASSRWTTKDEKLFF.

The V and J genes are TRBV29-1 and TRBJ2-1, with D tentatively TRBD1 (5 bases). CDR1 and CDR2 (germline): SQVTM, ANQGSEA. The V gene lost 5 bases and the J gene lost 6 bases, with 17 bases spanning the gap. The CDR3 runs 14 residues. CDR3: CSVRWGPKSNEQFF. The DNA of the CDR3 is TGCAGCGTTCGATGGGGCCCCAAGAGCAATGAGCAGTTCTTC.

CDR3 DNA sequence: TGTGCCAGCAGCGAGACTAGCGGGAGGGGAGATACGCAGTATTTT. Translation: CASSETSGRGDTQYF. The V gene is TRBV5-6, the J gene TRBJ2-3, with 14 bases matching TRBD2. Losses at the gene ends were 4 bases for V and 5 bases for J; bases not matched to a gene: 3. The CDR3 runs to 15 residues. Germline V gives CDR1 SGHDT, CDR2 YYEEEE.

The chain couples TRBV5-4 to TRBJ2-1; 10 nucleotides agree with TRBD2. This CDR3 contains 16 residues. The germline V gene has CDR1 SGHNT and CDR2 YYREEE (reference sequence). After removal of 3 bases from V and 7 bases from J, the junction contained 10 bases not matched to a gene. The CDR3 protein is CASSSGLAAESNEQFF. For the CDR3, the DNA is TGTGCCAGCAGCTCCGGACTAGCGGCAGAGTCGAATGAGCAGTTCTTC. Together with reference TRBV5-4 and TRBJ2-1, the CDR3 gives the full variable domain: ETGVTQSPTHLIKTRGQQVTLRCSSQSGHNTVSWYQQALGQGPQFIFQYYREEENGRGNFPPRFSGLQFPNYSSELNVNALELDDSALYLCASSSGLAAESNEQFFGPGTRLTVL.

The chain links TRBV10-3 to TRBJ1-2, with D perhaps matching TRBD1 (6 bases). CDR1 is ENHRY, CDR2 SYGVKD, per germline. The germline V and J ends were trimmed by 4 bases and 6 bases, with 12 bases remaining between them. The CDR3 runs to 13 residues. For the CDR3, the DNA is TGTGCCATCAGTGTACAGGGAGACGATGGCTACACCTTC. It yields the protein CAISVQGDDGYTF.

The genes are TRBV7-8 and TRBJ2-3, with TRBD2 identical over 8 bases. This CDR3 contains 13 residues. Per germline, CDR1 SGHVS and CDR2 FQNEAQ. Trimming cost V 6 bases and J 6 bases; bases outside gene matches: 5. In nucleotides, the CDR3 is TGTGCCAGCAGTCATAGCGGGAAGGATACGCAGTATTTT. Translating gives CASSHSGKDTQYF.

The chain combines TRBV19 with TRBJ1-4; D is perhaps TRBD1 (5 bases). This CDR3 has 15 amino acids. Germline CDR1 LNHDA, CDR2 SQIVND (reference sequence). V gave up 3 bases and J gave up 4 bases, with 12 bases separating them. The CDR3 reads CASSIGRGFNEKLFF. The CDR3 nucleotides are TGTGCCAGTAGTATCGGGAGGGGATTTAATGAAAAACTGTTTTTT. Combining the CDR3 with reference TRBV19 and TRBJ1-4 gives the whole variable domain DGGITQSPKYLFRKEGQNVTLSCEQNLNHDAMYWYRQDPGQGLRLIYYSQIVNDFQKGDIAEGYSVSREKKESFPLTVTSAQKNPTAFYLCASSIGRGFNEKLFFGSGTQLSVL.

V gene TRBV11-3 combines with J gene TRBJ2-2, with a tentative D call TRBD2 (5 bases). The CDR3 is made up of 15 amino acids. The V and J ends lost 2 bases and 7 bases respectively, with 14 bases between them. Germline values: CDR1 SGHNT, CDR2 YENEEA. The CDR3 spells CASSLSLGGVGELFF. The CDR3, as DNA: TGTGCCAGCAGCTTATCCCTAGGAGGTGTCGGGGAGCTGTTTTTT.

In its sample, this clone was seen a few times. This rearrangement joins TRBV5-1 to TRBJ2-2; 7 positions agree with TRBD2. Trimming cost V 10 bases and J 0 bases; bases outside gene matches: 12. The germline V gene encodes CDR1 SGHRS and CDR2 YFSETQ. The CDR3 length is 16 residues. The CDR3 coding sequence is TGCGCCTCTCGAGCCGCCGGGAGGCCGAACACCGGGGAGCTGTTTTTT. Protein: CASRAAGRPNTGELFF.

This sequence joins TRBV2 and TRBJ1-2; no firm D call. V lost 3 bases, J lost 1 base, and 9 bases lay in between. The CDR3 extends over 14 amino acids. CDR1 is SNHLY, CDR2 FYNNEI, per germline. This chain's CDR3 is CASSEFGSNYGYTF. CDR3 in DNA: TGTGCCAGCAGTGAGTTTGGCAGTAACTATGGCTACACCTTC.

The rearrangement uses TRBV5-6 and TRBJ1-2; the match to TRBD1 covers 7 bases. The junction had 15 bases not matched to a gene; V was cut back by 6 bases and J by 7 bases. The CDR3 contains 15 residues. Germline V gene lookup returns CDR1 SGHDT and CDR2 YYEEEE. Written as DNA, the CDR3 is TGTGCCAGCATAAGTAGGAACAGGGGAAACCCTGGCTACACCTTC. Translation: CASISRNRGNPGYTF.

The chain is built from TRBV10-2 and TRBJ1-1; D perhaps matches TRBD1 (5 bases). The germline V gene encodes CDR1 WSHSY and CDR2 SAAADI. The CDR3 has 16 residues. The germline V and J ends were trimmed by 6 bases and 2 bases, with 19 bases remaining between them. This CDR3 reads CASRTVVGRANTEAFF. The CDR3 DNA sequence: TGCGCCAGCAGAACCGTTGTCGGCAGGGCCAACACTGAAGCTTTCTTT.

The chain has TRBV14 and TRBJ2-5; TRBD2 aligns across 8 bases. J gave up 5 bases and V 4 bases, and 12 bases lay outside the gene matches. This CDR3 comprises 16 residues. CDR1 is SGHDN, CDR2 FVKESK, per germline. CDR3 residues: CASSRAGLAWWETQYF. The CDR3, as DNA: TGTGCCAGCAGCCGCGCCGGACTAGCTTGGTGGGAGACCCAGTACTTC.

This clone was seen a single time. The CDR3: CASSDGTAGNQPQHF. CDR3 in DNA: TGTGCCAGCAGCGATGGGACAGCAGGCAATCAGCCCCAGCATTTT. The chain couples TRBV9 to TRBJ1-5; 7 bases agree with TRBD1. V shed 3 bases and J 2 bases; nucleotides not matched to a gene: 5. The germline V gene has CDR1 SGDLS and CDR2 YYNGEE. The CDR3 length is 15 residues.

This chain connects TRBV12-5 to TRBJ1-2; 10 bases map to TRBD1. The germline gives CDR1 LGHNT, CDR2 FRNRAP. CDR3 length equals 13 residues. Trimming at V came to 10 bases and at J to 8 bases, leaving 10 bases not matched to a gene. CDR3 nucleotide sequence: TGTGCTATGGGGACAGGGGCCCACCAGGGCTACACCTTC. It translates to CAMGTGAHQGYTF. Combining the CDR3 with reference TRBV12-5 and TRBJ1-2 gives the whole variable domain DARVTQTPRHKVTEMGQEVTMRCQPILGHNTVFWYRQTMMQGLELLAYFRNRAPLDDSGMPKDRFSAEMPDATLATLKIQPSEPRDSAVYFCAMGTGAHQGYTFGSGTRLTVV.

This clone was detected only a few times. CDR3 region: CASSTGGDETQYF. The CDR3 region has the DNA TGTGCCAGCAGCACCGGAGGGGACGAGACCCAGTACTTC. The chain uses TRBV7-3 and TRBJ2-5; a possible D gene is TRBD2 (6 bases). Germline V lookup: CDR1 SGHTA, CDR2 FQGTGA. The CDR3 runs to 13 residues. The V and J ends lost 5 bases and 5 bases respectively, with 12 bases between them.

The chain couples TRBV19 to TRBJ1-1; weak D call: TRBD1 (5 bases). Germline assignment: CDR1 LNHDA and CDR2 SQIVND (reference sequence). V lost 4 bases to trimming and J lost 0 bases, with 15 bases between them. This CDR3 is built from 16 residues. The CDR3 DNA reads as TGTGCCAGTAGTACGCGACAGAATACTATGAACACTGAAGCTTTCTTT. It codes for CASSTRQNTMNTEAFF.

The chain combines TRBV5-1 with TRBJ2-7, with TRBD2 matching 9 bases. The CDR3 covers 16 residues. V lost 3 bases and J lost 1; bases outside the gene matches: 8. The germline V gene has CDR1 SGHRS and CDR2 YFSETQ. CDR3 in amino acids: CASSSASGKRSYEQYV. CDR3 nucleotide sequence: TGCGCCAGCAGCTCCGCTAGCGGGAAAAGGTCCTACGAGCAGTACGTC.

As concerns this clone: At one end the junction does not follow the germline gene, possibly because of a read error. The chain has TRBV7-7 and TRBJ2-3, with D possibly being TRBD2 (5 bases). The CDR3 covers 14 residues. The germline V gene encodes CDR1 SSHAT and CDR2 FNYEAQ (reference sequence). In DNA form, the CDR3 reads TGTGCTAGCAGCTTGTCGTCTAGCTTAGATACGCAGTATTTT. Its protein product is CASSLSSSLDTQYF. The full variable domain, rest sourced from reference TRBV7-7 and TRBJ2-3, is GAGVSQSPRYKVTKRGQDVTLRCDPISSHATLYWYQQALGQGPEFLTYFNYEAQPDKSGLPSDRFSAERPEGSISTLTIQRTEQRDSAMYRCASSLSSSLDTQYFGPGTRLTVL.

The chain carries TRBV7-8 and TRBJ2-3; D might be TRBD2 (6 bases). V lost 5 bases to trimming and J lost 4 bases, with 13 bases between them. Germline V lookup: CDR1 SGHVS, CDR2 FQNEAQ. The CDR3 consists of 14 residues. The CDR3 DNA reads as TGTGCCAGCAGCCCAGGGCGGGGCCCAGATACGCAGTATTTT. Translated, it gives CASSPGRGPDTQYF.

J is TRBJ1-3 and V is TRBV18, with D hard to call. The CDR3 contains 16 residues. Germline loops: CDR1 KGHSH, CDR2 LQKENI. V lost 1 base and J lost 0, with 10 bases in between. This CDR3 reads CASSPRAGSSGNTIYF. CDR3 DNA sequence: TGTGCCAGCTCACCACGTGCGGGCAGCTCTGGAAACACCATATATTTT.